A selection of T cell receptor beta chains follows, all from one sample in a study of tumor and adjacent non-tumor tissue in lung cancer. TCRdb independently ran MiXCR on the multiplex PCR reads; one entry per CDR3 protein. The data hold approximately 140,000 distinct CDR3 sequences, with approximately 72% observed a single time. The sample comprised lung tumor tissue. Every receptor here comes from a man aged 55-75 years with small cell lung cancer. CDR3s include the opening cysteine and the closing phenylalanine or tryptophan. Each record gives: J gene, V gene, clone size, D gene, CDR3 protein, CDR3 DNA. The D gene is left open where the match is weak. Size is omitted from some rows. Given values are once, few, many or a class for expanded clones.

TRBJ2-1 TRBV12-3/TRBV12-4 NA NA CVSNFPRISYNEQFF TGTGTCAGCAATTTCCCGCGGATCTCCTACAATGAGCAGTTCTTC
TRBJ2-3 TRBV5-4 NA NA CASNLSPQPDTQYF TGTGCCAGCAACTTGTCCCCCCAACCTGATACGCAGTATTTT
TRBJ2-3 TRBV5-1 NA NA CAGSFARTSTDTQYF TGCGCCGGCAGCTTCGCTAGAACTAGCACAGATACGCAGTATTTT
TRBJ2-1 TRBV28 NA TRBD2 CASRGLVDYDEQFF TGTGCCAGCAGAGGACTAGTCGATTACGATGAGCAGTTCTTC
TRBJ1-5 TRBV6-5 many NA CASSPVGANNQPQHF TGTGCCAGCAGTCCCGTGGGGGCTAACAATCAGCCCCAGCATTTT
TRBJ1-2 TRBV12-3/TRBV12-4 NA NA CASSLGGEEHYGYTF TGTGCCAGCAGTTTAGGGGGAGAGGAGCACTATGGCTACACCTTC
TRBJ2-4 TRBV5-4 NA TRBD2 CASSSVLARENIQYF TGTGCCAGCAGCTCAGTACTAGCGAGAGAAAACATTCAGTACTTC
TRBJ2-1 TRBV12-3/TRBV12-4 few TRBD2 CASTSGTSGLNEQFF TGTGCCAGCACCTCCGGGACTAGCGGGCTCAATGAGCAGTTCTTC
TRBJ2-6 TRBV12-3/TRBV12-4 NA NA CANTRRGSWANLLTF TGTGCTAACACCCGACGGGGCTCTTGGGCCAACCTCCTGACTTTC
TRBJ1-2 TRBV6-2/TRBV6-3 NA NA CVSRREGSYGYTF TGTGTCAGCAGGCGGGAGGGAAGCTATGGCTACACCTTC
TRBJ2-1 TRBV6-5 NA TRBD2 CASTLLAGGYNEQFF TGTGCCAGCACCCTTCTAGCGGGCGGTTACAATGAGCAGTTCTTC